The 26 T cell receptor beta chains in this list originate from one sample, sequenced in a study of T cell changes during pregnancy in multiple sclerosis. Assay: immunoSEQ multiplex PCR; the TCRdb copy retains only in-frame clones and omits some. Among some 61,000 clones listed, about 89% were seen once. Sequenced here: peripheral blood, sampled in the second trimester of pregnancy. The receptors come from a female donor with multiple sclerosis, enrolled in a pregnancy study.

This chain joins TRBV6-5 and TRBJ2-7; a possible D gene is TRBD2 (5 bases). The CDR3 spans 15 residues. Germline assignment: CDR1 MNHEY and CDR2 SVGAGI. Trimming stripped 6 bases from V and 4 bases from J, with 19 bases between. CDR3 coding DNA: TGTGCCAGCAGAATCCTACGCTCGCGGGTATACGAGCAGTACTTC. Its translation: CASRILRSRVYEQYF.

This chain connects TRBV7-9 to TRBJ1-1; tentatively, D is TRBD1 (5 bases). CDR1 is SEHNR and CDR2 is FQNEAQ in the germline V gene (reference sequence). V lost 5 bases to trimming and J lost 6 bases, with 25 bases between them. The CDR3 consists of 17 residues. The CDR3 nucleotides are TGTGCCAGCAGCCTAGTGGGGGGAGTGGGCCGGGAGGCTGAAGCTTTCTTT. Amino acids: CASSLVGGVGREAEAFF.

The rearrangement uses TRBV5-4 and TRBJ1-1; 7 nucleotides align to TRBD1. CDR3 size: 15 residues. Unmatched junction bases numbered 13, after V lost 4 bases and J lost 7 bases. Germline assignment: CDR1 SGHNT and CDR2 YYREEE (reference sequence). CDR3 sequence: CASSARRGRAFEAFF. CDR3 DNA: TGTGCCAGCAGCGCTCGTAGGGGGCGCGCATTTGAAGCTTTCTTT.

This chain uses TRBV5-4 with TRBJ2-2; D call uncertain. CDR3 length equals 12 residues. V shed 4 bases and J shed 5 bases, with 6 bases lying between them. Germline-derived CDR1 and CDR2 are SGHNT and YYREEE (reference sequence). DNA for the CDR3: TGTGCCAGCAGCCGAGAAACCGGGGAGCTGTTTTTT. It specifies CASSRETGELFF.

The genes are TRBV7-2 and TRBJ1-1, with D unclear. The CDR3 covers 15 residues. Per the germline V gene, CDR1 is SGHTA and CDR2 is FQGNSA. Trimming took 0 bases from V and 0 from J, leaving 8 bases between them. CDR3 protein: CASSLAGQLNTEAFF. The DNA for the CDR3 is TGTGCCAGCAGCTTAGCGGGCCAGTTGAACACTGAAGCTTTCTTT.

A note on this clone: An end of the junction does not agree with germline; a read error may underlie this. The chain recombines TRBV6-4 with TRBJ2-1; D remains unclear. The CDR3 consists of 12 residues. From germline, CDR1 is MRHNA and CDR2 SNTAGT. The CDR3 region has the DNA TGTGCCAGCAGTGACTCCTTCAATGAGCAGTTCTTC. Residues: CASSDSFNEQFF.

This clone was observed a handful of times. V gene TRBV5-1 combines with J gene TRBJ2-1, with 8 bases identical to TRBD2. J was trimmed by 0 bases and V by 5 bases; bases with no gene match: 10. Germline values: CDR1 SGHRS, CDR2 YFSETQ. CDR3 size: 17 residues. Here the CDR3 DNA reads TGCGCCAGCAGTTACGACATTAGCGGGGCCTCCTACAATGAGCAGTTCTTC. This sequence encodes CASSYDISGASYNEQFF.

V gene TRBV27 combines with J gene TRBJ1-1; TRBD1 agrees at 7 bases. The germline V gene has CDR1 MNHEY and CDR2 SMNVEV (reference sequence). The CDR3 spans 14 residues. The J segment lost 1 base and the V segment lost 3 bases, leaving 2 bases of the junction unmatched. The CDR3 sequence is CASSLGQKNTEAFF. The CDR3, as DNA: TGTGCCAGCAGTTTGGGACAGAAGAACACTGAAGCTTTCTTT.

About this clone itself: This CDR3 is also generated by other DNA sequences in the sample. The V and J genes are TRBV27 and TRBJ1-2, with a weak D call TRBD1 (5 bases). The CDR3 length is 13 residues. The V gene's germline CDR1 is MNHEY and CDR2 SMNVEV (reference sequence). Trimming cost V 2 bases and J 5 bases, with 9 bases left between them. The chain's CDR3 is CASSLGQAYGYTF. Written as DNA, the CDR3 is TGTGCCAGCAGTTTAGGACAAGCTTATGGCTACACCTTC.

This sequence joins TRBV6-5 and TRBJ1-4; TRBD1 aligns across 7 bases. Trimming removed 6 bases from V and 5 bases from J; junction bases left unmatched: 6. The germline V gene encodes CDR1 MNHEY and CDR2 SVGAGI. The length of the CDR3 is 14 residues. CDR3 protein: CASSDRALNEKLFF. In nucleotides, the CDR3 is TGTGCCAGCAGCGACAGGGCTCTCAATGAAAAACTGTTTTTT.

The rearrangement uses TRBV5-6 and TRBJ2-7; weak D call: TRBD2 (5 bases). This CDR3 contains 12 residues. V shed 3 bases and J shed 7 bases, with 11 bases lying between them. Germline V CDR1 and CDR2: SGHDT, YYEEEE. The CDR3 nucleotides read TGTGCCAGCAGCTCGACCCGGAGGGAGCAGTACTTC. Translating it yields CASSSTRREQYF.

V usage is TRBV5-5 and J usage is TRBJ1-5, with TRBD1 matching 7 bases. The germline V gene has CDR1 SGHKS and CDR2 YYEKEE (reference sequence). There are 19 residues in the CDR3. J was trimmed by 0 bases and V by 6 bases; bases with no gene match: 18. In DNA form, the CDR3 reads TGTGCCAGCAAGCGCCCAGGAGGGGGCGCGGGGTATAGCAATCAGCCCCAGCATTTT. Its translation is CASKRPGGGAGYSNQPQHF.

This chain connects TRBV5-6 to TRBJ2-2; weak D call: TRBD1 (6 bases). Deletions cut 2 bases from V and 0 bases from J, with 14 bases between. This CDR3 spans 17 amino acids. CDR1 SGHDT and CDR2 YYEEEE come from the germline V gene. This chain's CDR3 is CASSFTGTHPNTGELFF. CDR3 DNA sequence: TGTGCCAGCAGCTTTACCGGGACACACCCGAACACCGGGGAGCTGTTTTTT.

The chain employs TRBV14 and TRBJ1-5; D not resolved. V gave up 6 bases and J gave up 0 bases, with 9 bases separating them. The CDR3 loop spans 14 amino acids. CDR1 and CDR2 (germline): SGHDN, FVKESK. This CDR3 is CASSATNSNQPQHF. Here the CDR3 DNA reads TGTGCCAGCAGTGCTACTAATAGCAATCAGCCCCAGCATTTT. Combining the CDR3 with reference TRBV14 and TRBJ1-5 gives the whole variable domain EAGVTQFPSHSVIEKGQTVTLRCDPISGHDNLYWYRRVMGKEIKFLLHFVKESKQDESGMPNNRFLAERTGGTYSTLKVQPAELEDSGVYFCASSATNSNQPQHFGDGTRLSIL.

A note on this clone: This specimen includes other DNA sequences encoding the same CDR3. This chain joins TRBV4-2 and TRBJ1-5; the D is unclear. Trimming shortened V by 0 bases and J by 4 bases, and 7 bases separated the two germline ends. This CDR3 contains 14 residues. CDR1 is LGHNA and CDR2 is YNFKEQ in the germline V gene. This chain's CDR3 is CASSQDRGNQPQHF. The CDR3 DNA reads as TGTGCCAGCAGCCAAGATCGGGGTAATCAGCCCCAGCATTTT.

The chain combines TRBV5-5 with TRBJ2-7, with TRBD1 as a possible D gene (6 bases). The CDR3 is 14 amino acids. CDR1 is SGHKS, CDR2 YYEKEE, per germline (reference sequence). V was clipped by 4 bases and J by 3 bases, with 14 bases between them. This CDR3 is CASSIRGFVYEQYF. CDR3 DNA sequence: TGTGCCAGCAGCATCAGGGGTTTCGTCTACGAGCAGTACTTC.

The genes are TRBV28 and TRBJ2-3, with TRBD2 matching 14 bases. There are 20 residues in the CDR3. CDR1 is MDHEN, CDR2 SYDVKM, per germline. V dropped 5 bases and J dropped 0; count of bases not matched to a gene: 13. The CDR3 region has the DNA TGTGCCAGCAGTCCCCTCCCGGGGACTAGCGGGGGCCCTAGCACAGATACGCAGTATTTT. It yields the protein CASSPLPGTSGGPSTDTQYF.

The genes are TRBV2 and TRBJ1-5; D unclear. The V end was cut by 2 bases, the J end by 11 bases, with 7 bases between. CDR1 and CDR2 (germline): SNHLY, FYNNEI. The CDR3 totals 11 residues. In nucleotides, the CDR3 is TGTGCCAGCAGTGAACGTGCAGCCCAGCATTTT. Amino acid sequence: CASSERAAQHF.

CDR3 DNA sequence: TGTGCCAGCAGCGTAGGGGGACATACAACCGGGGAGCTGTTTTTT. Amino acid sequence: CASSVGGHTTGELFF. The chain joins TRBV9 to TRBJ2-2, with D maybe TRBD1 (6 bases). Between the trimmed V and J ends, which lost 0 bases and 5 bases, there was a span of 11 bases. This CDR3 comprises 15 residues. CDR1 SGDLS and CDR2 YYNGEE come from the germline V gene.

The CDR3 region has the DNA TGTGCCAGCAGCTTCGGTCTGGTGGCCGGGGAGCTGTTTTTT. Protein sequence: CASSFGLVAGELFF. This rearrangement joins TRBV11-1 to TRBJ2-2; D not certain. V lost 3 bases to trimming and J lost 6 bases, with 11 bases between them. Germline lookup yields CDR1 SGHAT and CDR2 FQDESV (reference sequence). The CDR3 is 14 residues long.

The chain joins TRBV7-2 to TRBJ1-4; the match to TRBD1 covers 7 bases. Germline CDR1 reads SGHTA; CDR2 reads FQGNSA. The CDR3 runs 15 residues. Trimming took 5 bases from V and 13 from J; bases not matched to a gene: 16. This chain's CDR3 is CASSPTAGGRGRLFF. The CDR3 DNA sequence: TGTGCCAGCAGCCCTACAGCAGGGGGGCGCGGTCGACTGTTTTTT.

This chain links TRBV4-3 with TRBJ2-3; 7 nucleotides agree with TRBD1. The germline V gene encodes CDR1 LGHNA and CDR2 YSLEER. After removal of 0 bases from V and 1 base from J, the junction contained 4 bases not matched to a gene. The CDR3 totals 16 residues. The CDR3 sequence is CASSQDATGGTDTQYF. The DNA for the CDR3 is TGCGCCAGCAGCCAAGATGCAACAGGGGGCACAGATACGCAGTATTTT.

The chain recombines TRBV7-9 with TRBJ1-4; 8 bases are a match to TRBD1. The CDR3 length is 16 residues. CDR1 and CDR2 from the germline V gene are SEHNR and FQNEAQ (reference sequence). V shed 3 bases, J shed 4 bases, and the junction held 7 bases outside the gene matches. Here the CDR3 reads CASSFGGTGFNEKLFF. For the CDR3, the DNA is TGTGCCAGCAGCTTCGGCGGGACAGGATTTAATGAAAAACTGTTTTTT.

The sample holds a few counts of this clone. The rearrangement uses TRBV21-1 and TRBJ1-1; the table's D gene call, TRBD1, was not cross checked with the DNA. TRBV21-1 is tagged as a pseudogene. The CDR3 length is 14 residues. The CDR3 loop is CASSTTGSNTEAFF. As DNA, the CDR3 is TGTGCCAGCAGCACGACAGGGTCGAACACTGAAGCTTTCTTT.

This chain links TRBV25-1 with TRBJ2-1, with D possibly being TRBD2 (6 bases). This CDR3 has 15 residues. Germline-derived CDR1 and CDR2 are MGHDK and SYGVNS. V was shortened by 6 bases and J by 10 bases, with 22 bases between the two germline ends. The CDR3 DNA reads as TGTGCCAGCAGACCGCCGGGACTGACTTCTACGGAGCAGTTCTTC. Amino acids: CASRPPGLTSTEQFF.

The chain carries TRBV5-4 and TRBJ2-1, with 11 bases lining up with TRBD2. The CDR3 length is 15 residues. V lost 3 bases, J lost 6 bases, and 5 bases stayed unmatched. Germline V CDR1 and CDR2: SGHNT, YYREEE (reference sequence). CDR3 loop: CASSSLAGGSNEQFF. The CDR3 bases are TGTGCCAGCAGCTCATTAGCGGGGGGGTCCAATGAGCAGTTCTTC.